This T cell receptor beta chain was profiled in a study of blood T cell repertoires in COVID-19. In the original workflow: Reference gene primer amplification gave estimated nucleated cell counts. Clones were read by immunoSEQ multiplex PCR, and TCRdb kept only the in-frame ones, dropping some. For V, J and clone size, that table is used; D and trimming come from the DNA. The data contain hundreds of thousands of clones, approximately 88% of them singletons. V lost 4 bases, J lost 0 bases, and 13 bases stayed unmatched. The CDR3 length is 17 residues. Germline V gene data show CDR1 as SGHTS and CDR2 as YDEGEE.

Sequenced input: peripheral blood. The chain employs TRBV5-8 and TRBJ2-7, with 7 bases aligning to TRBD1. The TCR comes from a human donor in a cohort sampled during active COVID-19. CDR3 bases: TGTGCCAGCAGCGGTCGACAGGGTAAAAAGGGCTCCTACGAGCAGTACTTC. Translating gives CASSGRQGKKGSYEQYF.